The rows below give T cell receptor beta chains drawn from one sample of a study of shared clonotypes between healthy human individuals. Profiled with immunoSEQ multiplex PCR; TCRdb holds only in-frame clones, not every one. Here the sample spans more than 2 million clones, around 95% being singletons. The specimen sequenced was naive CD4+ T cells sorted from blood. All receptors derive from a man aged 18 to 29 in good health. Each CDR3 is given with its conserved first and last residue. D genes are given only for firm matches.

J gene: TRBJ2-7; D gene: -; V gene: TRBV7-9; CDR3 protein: CASSLAWTTTYEQYF; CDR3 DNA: TGTGCCAGCAGCTTAGCGTGGACTACCACCTACGAGCAGTACTTC
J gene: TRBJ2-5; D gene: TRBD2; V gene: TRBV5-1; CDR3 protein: CASTLTLAGGQETQYF; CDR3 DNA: TGCGCCAGCACCCTGACACTAGCGGGGGGACAAGAGACCCAGTACTTC
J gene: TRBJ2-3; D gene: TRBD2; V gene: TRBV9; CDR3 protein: CASTGGGGYTDTQYF; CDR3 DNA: TGTGCCAGCACTGGAGGCGGGGGTTACACAGATACGCAGTATTTT
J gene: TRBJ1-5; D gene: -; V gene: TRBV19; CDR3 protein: CASSPEVQGRNQPQHF; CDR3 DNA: TGTGCCAGTAGCCCCGAGGTCCAGGGCCGCAATCAGCCCCAGCATTTT
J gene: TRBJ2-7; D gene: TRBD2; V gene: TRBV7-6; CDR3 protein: CASSRTAGETYEQYF; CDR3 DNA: TGTGCCAGCAGCCGAACGGCGGGGGAAACCTACGAGCAGTACTTC
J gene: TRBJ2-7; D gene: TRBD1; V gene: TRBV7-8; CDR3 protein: CASSLGTGTFEQYF; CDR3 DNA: TGTGCCAGCAGCTTGGGGACAGGGACGTTCGAGCAGTACTTC
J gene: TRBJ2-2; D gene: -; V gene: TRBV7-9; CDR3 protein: CASSPDTPRGTGELFF; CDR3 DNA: TGTGCCAGCAGCCCGGACACTCCGAGGGGCACCGGGGAGCTGTTTTTT
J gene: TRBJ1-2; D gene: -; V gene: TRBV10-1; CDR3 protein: CASSEKKVNYGYTF; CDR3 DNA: TGCGCCAGCAGTGAGAAGAAGGTTAACTATGGCTACACCTTC
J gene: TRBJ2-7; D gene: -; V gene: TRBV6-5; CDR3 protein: CASTKTSRGVGEQYF; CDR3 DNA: TGTGCCAGCACCAAGACTTCCAGGGGGGTGGGGGAGCAGTACTTC
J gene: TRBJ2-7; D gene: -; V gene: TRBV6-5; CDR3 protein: CASSYSPSREQYF; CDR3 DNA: TGTGCCAGCAGTTACTCGCCTAGCCGCGAGCAGTACTTC
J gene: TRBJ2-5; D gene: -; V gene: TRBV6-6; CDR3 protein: CASSRGPGETQYF; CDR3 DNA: TGTGCCAGCAGCAGAGGGCCCGGAGAGACCCAGTACTTC
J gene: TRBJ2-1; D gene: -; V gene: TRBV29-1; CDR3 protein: CSGANNEQFF; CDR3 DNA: TGCAGCGGCGCCAACAATGAGCAGTTCTTC
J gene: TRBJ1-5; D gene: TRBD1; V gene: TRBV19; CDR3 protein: CASRGTAQPQHF; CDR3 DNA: TGTGCCAGTAGGGGGACAGCCCAGCCCCAGCATTTT
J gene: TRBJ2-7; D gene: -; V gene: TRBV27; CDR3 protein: CASSLTARYEQYF; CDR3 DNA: TGTGCCAGCAGTCTTACGGCCCGCTACGAGCAGTACTTC
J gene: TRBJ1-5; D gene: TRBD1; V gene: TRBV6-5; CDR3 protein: CASSYLGQLNQPQHF; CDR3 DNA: TGTGCCAGCAGTTACTTGGGACAGCTCAATCAGCCCCAGCATTTT
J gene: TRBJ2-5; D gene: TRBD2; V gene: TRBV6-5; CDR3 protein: CASSRTSGGETQYF; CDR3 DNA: TGTGCCAGCAGTCGGACTAGCGGGGGAGAGACCCAGTACTTC
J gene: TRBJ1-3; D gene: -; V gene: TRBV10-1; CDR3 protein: CASSPDKISSGNTIYF; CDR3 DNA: TGCGCCAGCAGTCCAGATAAGATCAGCTCTGGAAACACCATATATTTT
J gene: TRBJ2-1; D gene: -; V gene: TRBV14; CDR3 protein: CASSEDNEQFF; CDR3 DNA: TGTGCCAGCAGTGAAGACAATGAGCAGTTCTTC
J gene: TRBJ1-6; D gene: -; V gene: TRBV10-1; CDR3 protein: CASSESFEVGELTSPLHF; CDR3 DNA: TGCGCCAGCAGTGAGAGTTTTGAGGTAGGAGAGTTAACTTCACCCCTCCACTTT
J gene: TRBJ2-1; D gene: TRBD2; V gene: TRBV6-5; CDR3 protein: CASSQLAGGPYEQFF; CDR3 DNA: TGTGCCAGCAGCCAACTAGCGGGAGGGCCCTATGAGCAGTTCTTC
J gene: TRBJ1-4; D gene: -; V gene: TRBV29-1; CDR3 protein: CSVEIRTKYDEKLFF; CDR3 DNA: TGCAGCGTTGAAATCCGGACAAAGTATGATGAAAAACTGTTTTTT
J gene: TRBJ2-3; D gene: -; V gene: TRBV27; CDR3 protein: CASSFFFTGATDTQYF; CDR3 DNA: TGTGCCAGCAGTTTTTTCTTTACGGGGGCCACAGATACGCAGTATTTT